Given below is one T cell receptor (beta chain) in context. Germline values: CDR1 SNHLY, CDR2 FYNNEI. With 5 bases clipped from V and 2 bases from J, the junction kept 5 bases outside the gene matches. The CDR3 is 15 amino acids. This entry comes from a study of blood T cell repertoires in COVID-19. Study-level information: COVID-19 samples, acute and convalescent, were from the United States, Italy and Spain. T cells, B-cell-depleted T cells, or PBMCs supplied cDNA or gDNA.

The authors' processing: Scientists estimated how many nucleated cells there were by amplifying reference gene primers. Sequenced by immunoSEQ multiplex PCR; TCRdb stores in-frame clones only, minus some. The V and J calls and clone size were taken over from that table, and D and trimming were inferred from the DNA. The table shows approximately 57,000 clones, with approximately 82% occurring only once. The origin of this receptor is an elderly woman with acute or convalescent COVID-19. Sequenced input: peripheral blood. V and J are TRBV2 and TRBJ2-3; 9 bases agree with TRBD2. Here the CDR3 reads CASSTTSGFTDTQYF. CDR3 nucleotides: TGTGCCAGCAGTACGACTAGCGGATTCACAGATACGCAGTATTTT.